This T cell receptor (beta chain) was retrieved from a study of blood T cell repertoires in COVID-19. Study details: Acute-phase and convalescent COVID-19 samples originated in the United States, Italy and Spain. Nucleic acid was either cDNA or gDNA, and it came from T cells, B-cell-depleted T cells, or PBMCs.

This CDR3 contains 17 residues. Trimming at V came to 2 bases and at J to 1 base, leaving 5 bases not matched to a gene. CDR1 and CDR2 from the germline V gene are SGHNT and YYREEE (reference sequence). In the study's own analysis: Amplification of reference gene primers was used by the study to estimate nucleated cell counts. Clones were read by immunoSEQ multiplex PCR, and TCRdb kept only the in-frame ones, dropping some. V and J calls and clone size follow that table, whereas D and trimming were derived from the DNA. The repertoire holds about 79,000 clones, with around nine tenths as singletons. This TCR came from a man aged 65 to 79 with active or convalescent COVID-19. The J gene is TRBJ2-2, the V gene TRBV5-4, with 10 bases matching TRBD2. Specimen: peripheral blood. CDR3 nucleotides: TGTGCCAGCAGCTTCGATGAGCGGGAGGGGAACACCGGGGAGCTGTTTTTT. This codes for CASSFDEREGNTGELFF.